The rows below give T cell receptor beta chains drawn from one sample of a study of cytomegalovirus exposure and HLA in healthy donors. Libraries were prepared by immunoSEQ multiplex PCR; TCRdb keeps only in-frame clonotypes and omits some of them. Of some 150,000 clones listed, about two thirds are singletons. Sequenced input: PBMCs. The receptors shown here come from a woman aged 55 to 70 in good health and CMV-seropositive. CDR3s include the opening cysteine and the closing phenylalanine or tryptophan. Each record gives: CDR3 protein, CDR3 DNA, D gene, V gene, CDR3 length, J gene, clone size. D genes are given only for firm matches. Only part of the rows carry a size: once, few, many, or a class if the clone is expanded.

CDR3 protein: CASSLGASYNEQFF
CDR3 DNA: TGTGCCAGCAGCTTGGGAGCGTCCTACAATGAGCAGTTCTTC
D gene: -
V gene: TRBV5-8
CDR3 length: 14
J gene: TRBJ2-1
clone size: -

CDR3 protein: CASSWDRTISYEQYF
CDR3 DNA: TGCGCCAGCAGCTGGGACAGGACAATCTCCTACGAGCAGTACTTC
D gene: TRBD1
V gene: TRBV4-3
CDR3 length: 15
J gene: TRBJ2-7
clone size: -

CDR3 protein: CASSLQTGLLPGANVLTF
CDR3 DNA: TGTGCCAGCAGTTTACAGACAGGCCTCCTTCCTGGGGCCAACGTCCTGACTTTC
D gene: -
V gene: TRBV27
CDR3 length: 18
J gene: TRBJ2-6
clone size: -

CDR3 protein: CAISQTGADQPQHF
CDR3 DNA: TGTGCCATCAGCCAGACAGGGGCGGATCAGCCCCAGCATTTT
D gene: TRBD1
V gene: TRBV10-3
CDR3 length: 14
J gene: TRBJ1-5
clone size: -

CDR3 protein: CASSLGDPIADTQYF
CDR3 DNA: TGCGCCAGCAGCTTGGGAGATCCCATTGCAGATACGCAGTATTTT
D gene: -
V gene: TRBV5-1
CDR3 length: 15
J gene: TRBJ2-3
clone size: few

CDR3 protein: CASRKAGAYEQYF
CDR3 DNA: TGTGCCAGCAGGAAAGCGGGAGCATACGAGCAGTACTTC
D gene: TRBD2
V gene: TRBV7-2
CDR3 length: 13
J gene: TRBJ2-7
clone size: once

CDR3 protein: CACLIRTPSSYNEQFF
CDR3 DNA: TGTGCCTGCCTAATAAGGACACCGAGCTCCTACAATGAGCAGTTCTTC
D gene: -
V gene: TRBV30
CDR3 length: 16
J gene: TRBJ2-1
clone size: -

CDR3 protein: CATSRDILTEAFF
CDR3 DNA: TGTGCCACCAGCAGGGACATTCTCACTGAAGCTTTCTTT
D gene: -
V gene: TRBV15
CDR3 length: 13
J gene: TRBJ1-1
clone size: -

CDR3 protein: CASSLPRTDGHGEAFF
CDR3 DNA: TGTGCCAGCAGCTTACCGAGGACAGATGGACATGGTGAAGCTTTCTTT
D gene: -
V gene: TRBV7-9
CDR3 length: 16
J gene: TRBJ1-1
clone size: -

CDR3 protein: CASSSEVKPNQPQHF
CDR3 DNA: TGTGCCAGCAGTTCTGAGGTAAAGCCCAATCAGCCCCAGCATTTT
D gene: -
V gene: TRBV28
CDR3 length: 15
J gene: TRBJ1-5
clone size: -

CDR3 protein: CASSSRQVWDYGYTF
CDR3 DNA: TGTGCCAGTAGTTCTCGACAGGTCTGGGACTATGGCTACACCTTC
D gene: -
V gene: TRBV19
CDR3 length: 15
J gene: TRBJ1-2
clone size: once

CDR3 protein: CASTTTGVNSGEQYF
CDR3 DNA: TGTGCCAGTACTACGACAGGGGTTAATTCTGGCGAGCAGTACTTC
D gene: TRBD1
V gene: TRBV19
CDR3 length: 15
J gene: TRBJ2-7
clone size: -

CDR3 protein: CASSLRVGGTGELFF
CDR3 DNA: TGCGCCAGCAGCCTCAGGGTGGGAGGCACCGGGGAGCTGTTTTTT
D gene: -
V gene: TRBV5-1
CDR3 length: 15
J gene: TRBJ2-2
clone size: -

CDR3 protein: CASSGQGGTEAFF
CDR3 DNA: TGTGCCAGCAGTGGACAGGGCGGCACTGAAGCTTTCTTT
D gene: TRBD1
V gene: TRBV2
CDR3 length: 13
J gene: TRBJ1-1
clone size: few

CDR3 protein: CATSRDPSFQETQYF
CDR3 DNA: TGTGCCACCAGCAGAGATCCTAGCTTCCAAGAGACCCAGTACTTC
D gene: -
V gene: TRBV15
CDR3 length: 15
J gene: TRBJ2-5
clone size: -

CDR3 protein: CASSYSIRDRVGYTF
CDR3 DNA: TGTGCCAGCAGTTACTCGATCCGGGACAGGGTTGGCTACACCTTC
D gene: TRBD1
V gene: TRBV6-5
CDR3 length: 15
J gene: TRBJ1-2
clone size: -

CDR3 protein: CASSDQGYEQYF
CDR3 DNA: TGTGCCAGCAGTGACCAGGGCTACGAGCAGTACTTC
D gene: -
V gene: TRBV6-1
CDR3 length: 12
J gene: TRBJ2-7
clone size: -

CDR3 protein: CASSSGTSGGYNEQFF
CDR3 DNA: TGTGCCAGCAGCAGTGGGACTAGCGGGGGTTACAATGAGCAGTTCTTC
D gene: TRBD2
V gene: TRBV5-4
CDR3 length: 16
J gene: TRBJ2-1
clone size: -

CDR3 protein: CSAEGDREYGYTF
CDR3 DNA: TGCAGCGCGGAGGGGGACAGGGAGTATGGCTACACCTTC
D gene: TRBD1
V gene: TRBV29-1
CDR3 length: 13
J gene: TRBJ1-2
clone size: -

CDR3 protein: CASSIGGLYGYTF
CDR3 DNA: TGTGCCAGTAGTATAGGGGGCCTCTATGGCTACACCTTC
D gene: -
V gene: TRBV19
CDR3 length: 13
J gene: TRBJ1-2
clone size: -

CDR3 protein: CASSNMGLAGVNEQFF
CDR3 DNA: TGCGCCAGCTCCAATATGGGACTAGCGGGAGTCAATGAGCAGTTCTTC
D gene: TRBD2
V gene: TRBV5-1
CDR3 length: 16
J gene: TRBJ2-1
clone size: -

CDR3 protein: CASSTGLAAQFF
CDR3 DNA: TGTGCCAGCAGTACGGGACTAGCGGCGCAGTTCTTC
D gene: TRBD2
V gene: TRBV6-5
CDR3 length: 12
J gene: TRBJ2-1
clone size: few

CDR3 protein: CSVGSNEKLFF
CDR3 DNA: TGCAGCGTTGGTAGTAATGAAAAACTGTTTTTT
D gene: -
V gene: TRBV29-1
CDR3 length: 11
J gene: TRBJ1-4
clone size: -

CDR3 protein: CASSRGTGEAFF
CDR3 DNA: TGTGCCAGCAGTCGGGGGACGGGTGAAGCTTTCTTT
D gene: -
V gene: TRBV25-1
CDR3 length: 12
J gene: TRBJ1-1
clone size: -